This T cell receptor beta chain comes out of a study of blood T cell repertoires in COVID-19. Looking at the study overall: From the United States, Italy and Spain came samples of acute and convalescent COVID-19.

The CDR3 spans 14 residues. Germline V CDR1 and CDR2: SGHKS, YYEKEE (reference sequence). V was pared by 4 bases and J by 2 bases, with 12 bases between. The data were produced by immunoSEQ multiplex PCR, yet TCRdb's version contains in-frame clones alone and is incomplete. Here the sample spans about 94,000 clones, about 86% being singletons. This chain uses TRBV5-5 with TRBJ1-1, with D perhaps matching TRBD1 (5 bases). The sample consisted of peripheral blood. The source of this sequence is a woman aged 60 to 75 in a cohort sampled during active or convalescent COVID-19. In DNA, the CDR3 is TGTGCCAGCAGCCCCAGGGAAATCAACACTGAAGCTTTCTTT. This encodes CASSPREINTEAFF.